This T cell receptor (beta chain) is from a study of T cell changes during pregnancy in multiple sclerosis. Using immunoSEQ multiplex PCR, the repertoire was profiled, and TCRdb retains in-frame clones only, with some absent. The sample carries tens of thousands of clones, around 95% recorded once. This clonotype originated in a female donor in good health, enrolled as a control in a pregnancy study. The sample was peripheral blood, taken in the second trimester of pregnancy.

This chain's CDR3 is CASSLGELNTEAFF. CDR3 sequence (DNA): TGCGCCAGCAGCTTGGGGGAGTTGAACACTGAAGCTTTCTTT. V gene TRBV5-1 combines with J gene TRBJ1-1; no firm D call. Looked up from germline, CDR1 is SGHRS and CDR2 is YFSETQ. Deletions cut 0 bases from V and 0 bases from J, with 6 bases between. This CDR3 contains 14 residues.